This T cell receptor beta chain was sequenced for a study of control samples from healthy donors and cancer patients. This clone was counted between two and nine times. The V gene lost 6 bases and the J gene lost 5 bases, with 10 bases spanning the gap. Germline CDR1 and CDR2: SNHLY and FYNNEI. The CDR3 spans 12 residues. Sequenced by immunoSEQ multiplex PCR; TCRdb stores in-frame clones only, minus some. Of 130,000 to 150,000 clones in the sample, more than 85% were seen once. This receptor was taken from a woman in her thirties in good health. The chain combines TRBV2 with TRBJ1-2; D remains unclear. Sequences were obtained from blood. CDR3 bases: TGTGCCAGCAGAGATCCGGGATATGGCTACACCTTC. Translating it yields CASRDPGYGYTF.